These T cell receptor beta chains were read from a single sample in a study of blood T cell repertoires in COVID-19. Only in-frame clones appear in the TCRdb table, and some are missing; sequencing was by immunoSEQ multiplex PCR. The table lists approximately 110,000 clones, about 85% of them singletons. The sample was peripheral blood. Every receptor here comes from a human donor in a cohort sampled during active COVID-19. Each CDR3 is given with its conserved first and last residue. Each record gives: J gene, V gene, CDR3 protein.

TRBJ1-6 | TRBV19 | CASSDGTLNSPLHF
TRBJ1-5 | TRBV27 | CASSLYPGLNQPQHF
TRBJ2-1 | TRBV5-1 | CASSVTAPSYNEQFF
TRBJ1-2 | TRBV25-1 | CASRALNYGYTF
TRBJ2-7 | TRBV2 | CASSGRPELWAYEQYF
TRBJ1-2 | TRBV4-1 | CASSTAGGVSYGYTF
TRBJ2-6 | TRBV29-1 | CSASSGANVLTF
TRBJ1-6 | TRBV7-9 | CASSKTGTGGSPLHF
TRBJ2-1 | TRBV2 | CASSEYVGGGEQFF
TRBJ1-3 | TRBV28 | CASSLSGGTGSLRNTIYF
TRBJ2-1 | TRBV20-1 | CSARPSYEQFF
TRBJ2-3 | TRBV5-5 | CASSPETTGRDTQYF
TRBJ2-2 | TRBV7-3 | CASSLARAGGELFF
TRBJ2-1 | TRBV3-1/TRBV3-2 | CASSPGTGETGEQFF
TRBJ2-7 | TRBV28 | CASSFFLGTSSYEQYF
TRBJ1-2 | TRBV7-9 | CASSLENGLYGYTF
TRBJ1-5 | TRBV11-2 | CASSLDRFAAQPQHF
TRBJ1-1 | TRBV28 | CASSPDRVNPMNTEAFF
TRBJ1-1 | TRBV3-1/TRBV3-2 | CASSFVQGNTEAFF
TRBJ2-7 | TRBV9 | CASSAAGGSGYEQYF
TRBJ1-5 | TRBV6-5 | CASSYSIPAGNQPQHF
TRBJ2-7 | TRBV4-2 | CASSQGLAGYYEQYF
TRBJ2-1 | TRBV5-5 | CASSLMGASSYNEQFF